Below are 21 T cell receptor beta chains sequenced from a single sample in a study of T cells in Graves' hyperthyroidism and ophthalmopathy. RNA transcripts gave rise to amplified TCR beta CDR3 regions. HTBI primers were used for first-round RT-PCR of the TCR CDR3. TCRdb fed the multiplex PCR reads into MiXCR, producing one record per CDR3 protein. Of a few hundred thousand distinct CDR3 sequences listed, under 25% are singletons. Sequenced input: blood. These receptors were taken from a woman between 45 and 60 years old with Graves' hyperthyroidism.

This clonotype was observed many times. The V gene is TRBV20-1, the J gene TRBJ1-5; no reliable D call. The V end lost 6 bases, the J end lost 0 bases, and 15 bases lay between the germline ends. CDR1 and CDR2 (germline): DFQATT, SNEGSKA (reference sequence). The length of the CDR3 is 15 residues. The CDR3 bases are TGCAGTGCCGACGACATGGTCAATAGCAATCAGCCCCAGCATTTT. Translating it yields CSADDMVNSNQPQHF.

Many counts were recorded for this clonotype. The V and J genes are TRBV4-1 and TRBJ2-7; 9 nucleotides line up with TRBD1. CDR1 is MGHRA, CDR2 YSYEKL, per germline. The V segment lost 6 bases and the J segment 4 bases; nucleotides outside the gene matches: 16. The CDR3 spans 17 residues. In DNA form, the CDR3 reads TGCGCCAGCAGTCAACCGCTATCTGGACAGGGGAAATACGAGCAGTACTTC. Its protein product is CASSQPLSGQGKYEQYF.

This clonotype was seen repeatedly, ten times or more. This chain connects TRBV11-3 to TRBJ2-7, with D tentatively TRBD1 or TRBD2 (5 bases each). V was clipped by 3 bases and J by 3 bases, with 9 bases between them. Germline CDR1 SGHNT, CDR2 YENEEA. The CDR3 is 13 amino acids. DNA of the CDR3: TGTGCCAGCAGCTTGAGGGGTTACTACGAGCAGTACTTC. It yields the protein CASSLRGYYEQYF.

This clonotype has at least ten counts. CDR3 DNA: TGTGCCAGCAGTGCGAACTATCAGCCCCAGCATTTT. This gives the protein CASSANYQPQHF. The chain has TRBV28 and TRBJ1-5; D remains ambiguous. V lost 5 bases, J lost 5 bases, and 7 bases lay in between. Germline lookup yields CDR1 MDHEN and CDR2 SYDVKM. The CDR3 spans 12 residues. The variable domain in full, with the rest retrieved from reference TRBV28 and TRBJ1-5, is DVKVTQSSRYLVKRTGEKVFLECVQDMDHENMFWYRQDPGLGLRLIYFSYDVKMKEKGDIPEGYSVSREKKERFSLILESASTNQTSMYLCASSANYQPQHFGDGTRLSIL.

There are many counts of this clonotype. CDR3 loop: CATSRDRGQGAVVGYGYTF. The CDR3 region has the DNA TGTGCCACCAGCAGAGATCGGGGACAGGGGGCAGTGGTTGGCTATGGCTACACCTTC. V gene TRBV15 combines with J gene TRBJ1-2; 12 bases map to TRBD1. Trimming took 0 bases from V and 4 from J; bases not matched to a gene: 12. Germline lookup yields CDR1 LNHNV and CDR2 YYDKDF (reference sequence). The CDR3 is made up of 19 amino acids.

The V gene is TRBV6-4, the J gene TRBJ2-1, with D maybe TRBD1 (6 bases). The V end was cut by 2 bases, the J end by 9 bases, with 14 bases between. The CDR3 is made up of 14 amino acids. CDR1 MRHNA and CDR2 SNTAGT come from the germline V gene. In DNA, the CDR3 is TGTGCCAGCAGTGACGCCAGGGGAAGAAGTGAGCAGTTCTTC. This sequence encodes CASSDARGRSEQFF.

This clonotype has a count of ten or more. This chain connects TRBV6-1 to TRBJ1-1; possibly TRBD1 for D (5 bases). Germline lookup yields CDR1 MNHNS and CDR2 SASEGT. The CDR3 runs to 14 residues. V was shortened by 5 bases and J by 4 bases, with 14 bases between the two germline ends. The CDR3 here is CASSPGRVGTEAFF. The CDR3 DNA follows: TGTGCCAGCAGTCCGGGCAGGGTAGGCACTGAAGCTTTCTTT.

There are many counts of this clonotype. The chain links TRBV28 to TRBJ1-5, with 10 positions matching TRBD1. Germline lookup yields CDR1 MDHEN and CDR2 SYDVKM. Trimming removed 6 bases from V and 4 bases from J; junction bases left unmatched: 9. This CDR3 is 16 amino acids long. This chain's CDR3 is CASSPGGQGKNQPQHF. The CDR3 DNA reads TGTGCCAGCAGCCCGGGGGGACAGGGGAAGAATCAGCCCCAGCATTTT. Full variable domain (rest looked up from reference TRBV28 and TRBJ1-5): DVKVTQSSRYLVKRTGEKVFLECVQDMDHENMFWYRQDPGLGLRLIYFSYDVKMKEKGDIPEGYSVSREKKERFSLILESASTNQTSMYLCASSPGGQGKNQPQHFGDGTRLSIL.

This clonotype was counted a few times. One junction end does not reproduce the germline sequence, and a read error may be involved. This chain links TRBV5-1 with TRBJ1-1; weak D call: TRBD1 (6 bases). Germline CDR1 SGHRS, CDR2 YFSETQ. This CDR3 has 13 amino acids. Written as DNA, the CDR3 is TGCGCCAGCAGTTTGGGGGCTGGGACTGAAGCTTTCTTT. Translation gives CASSLGAGTEAFF.

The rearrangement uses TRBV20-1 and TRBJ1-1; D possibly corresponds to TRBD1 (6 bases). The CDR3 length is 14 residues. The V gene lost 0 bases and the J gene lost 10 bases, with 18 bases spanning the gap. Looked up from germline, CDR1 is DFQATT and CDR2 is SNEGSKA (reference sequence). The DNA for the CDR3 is TGCAGTGCTAGAGATATGGGGGGCGATGGGGGAGCTTTCTTT. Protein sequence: CSARDMGGDGGAFF.

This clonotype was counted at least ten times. The CDR3 spells CASSWGGRSYNSPLHF. For the CDR3, the DNA is TGTGCCAGCAGCTGGGGGGGAAGATCCTATAATTCACCCCTCCACTTT. The rearrangement joins TRBV5-6 to TRBJ1-6; TRBD1 is a possible D gene (5 bases). The CDR3 consists of 16 residues. The V end was cut by 3 bases, the J end by 1 base, with 11 bases between. Germline V gene lookup returns CDR1 SGHDT and CDR2 YYEEEE.

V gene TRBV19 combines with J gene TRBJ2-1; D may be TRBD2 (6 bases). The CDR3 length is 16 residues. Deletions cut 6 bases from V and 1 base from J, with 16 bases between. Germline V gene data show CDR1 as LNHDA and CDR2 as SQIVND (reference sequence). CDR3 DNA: TGTGCCAGTAGCCCTCGACTAGACGGGTCCTACAATGAGCAGTTCTTC. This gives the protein CASSPRLDGSYNEQFF. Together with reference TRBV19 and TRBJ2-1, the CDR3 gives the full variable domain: DGGITQSPKYLFRKEGQNVTLSCEQNLNHDAMYWYRQDPGQGLRLIYYSQIVNDFQKGDIAEGYSVSREKKESFPLTVTSAQKNPTAFYLCASSPRLDGSYNEQFFGPGTRLTVL.

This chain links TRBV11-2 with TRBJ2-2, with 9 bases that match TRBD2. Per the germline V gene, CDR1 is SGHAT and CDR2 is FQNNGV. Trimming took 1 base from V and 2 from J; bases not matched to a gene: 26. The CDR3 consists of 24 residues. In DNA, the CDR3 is TGTGCCAGCAGCTTAGTGGGGTTGAGAACAGTCAGCGGGAGGATCAGATTTAACACCGGGGAGCTGTTTTTT. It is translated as CASSLVGLRTVSGRIRFNTGELFF.

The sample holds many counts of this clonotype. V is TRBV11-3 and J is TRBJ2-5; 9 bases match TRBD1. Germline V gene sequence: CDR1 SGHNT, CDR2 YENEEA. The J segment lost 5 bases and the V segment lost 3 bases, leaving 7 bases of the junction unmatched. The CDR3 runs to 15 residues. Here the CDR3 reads CASSFGDRARETQYF. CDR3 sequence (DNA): TGTGCCAGCAGCTTTGGGGACAGGGCTCGGGAGACCCAGTACTTC.

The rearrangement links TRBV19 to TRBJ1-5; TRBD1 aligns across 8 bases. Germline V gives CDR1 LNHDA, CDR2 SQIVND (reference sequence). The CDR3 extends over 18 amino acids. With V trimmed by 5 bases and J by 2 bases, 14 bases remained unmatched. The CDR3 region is CASSPRGTGYFGNQPQHF. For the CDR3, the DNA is TGTGCCAGTAGTCCTCGGGGGACAGGTTATTTCGGCAATCAGCCCCAGCATTTT.

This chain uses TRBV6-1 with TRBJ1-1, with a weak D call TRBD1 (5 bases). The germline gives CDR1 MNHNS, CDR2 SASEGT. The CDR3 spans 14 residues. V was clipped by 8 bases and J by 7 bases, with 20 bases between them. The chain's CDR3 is CASLLSGAPGEAFF. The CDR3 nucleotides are TGTGCCAGCCTTTTGTCCGGGGCGCCGGGTGAAGCTTTCTTT.

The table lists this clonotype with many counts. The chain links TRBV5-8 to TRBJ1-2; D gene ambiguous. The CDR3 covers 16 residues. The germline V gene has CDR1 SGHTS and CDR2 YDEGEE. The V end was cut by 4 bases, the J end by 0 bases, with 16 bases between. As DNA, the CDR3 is TGTGCCAGCAGCGTATTGTTAAGAAAAGCTAACTATGGCTACACCTTC. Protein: CASSVLLRKANYGYTF.

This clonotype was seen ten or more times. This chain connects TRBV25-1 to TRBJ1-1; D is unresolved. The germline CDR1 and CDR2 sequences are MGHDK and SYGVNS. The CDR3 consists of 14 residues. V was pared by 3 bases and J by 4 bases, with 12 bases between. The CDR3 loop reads CASSDSTRGTEAFF. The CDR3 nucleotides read TGTGCCAGCAGTGATTCAACCCGCGGCACTGAAGCTTTCTTT.

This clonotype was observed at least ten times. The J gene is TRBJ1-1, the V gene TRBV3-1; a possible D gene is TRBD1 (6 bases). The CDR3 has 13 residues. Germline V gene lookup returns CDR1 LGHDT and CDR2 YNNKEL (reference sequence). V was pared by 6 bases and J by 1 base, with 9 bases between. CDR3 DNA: TGTGCCAGCAGGGACAGCAAGAACACTGAAGCTTTCTTT. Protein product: CASRDSKNTEAFF. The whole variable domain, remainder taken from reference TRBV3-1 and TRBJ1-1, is DTAVSQTPKYLVTQMGNDKSIKCEQNLGHDTMYWYKQDSKKFLKIMFSYNNKELIINETVPNRFSPKSPDKAHLNLHINSLELGDSAVYFCASRDSKNTEAFFGQGTRLTVV.

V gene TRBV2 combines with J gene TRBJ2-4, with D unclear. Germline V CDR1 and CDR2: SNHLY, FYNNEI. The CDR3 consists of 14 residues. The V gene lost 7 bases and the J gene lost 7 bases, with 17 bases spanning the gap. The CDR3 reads CASTPLATQNIQYF. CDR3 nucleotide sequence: TGTGCCAGCACCCCCCTGGCCACGCAGAACATTCAGTACTTC.

The CDR3 loop is CSVRGQRDYGYTF. In DNA, the CDR3 is TGCAGCGTTCGAGGACAGAGGGACTATGGCTACACCTTC. The V call is TRBV29-1, the J call TRBJ1-2; maybe TRBD1 (6 bases). The germline gives CDR1 SQVTM, CDR2 ANQGSEA. The CDR3 sequence is 13 residues long. V was trimmed by 5 bases and J by 3 bases, leaving 13 bases between them.